Listed below are T cell receptor beta chains from one sample, sequenced in a study of molecular identifiers for immune sequencing clone quantification. TCRdb re-derived calls from the PCR reads in MiXCR, one entry per CDR3 protein. The profile shows about 640,000 distinct CDR3 sequences, 15% to 20% of them singletons. The sample taken for sequencing was naive CD8+ T cells from blood, with Jurkat cell RNA spiked in. The receptors derive from a human donor in good health. Some libraries in this study had Jurkat cell RNA spiked in. Both conserved end residues are part of each CDR3. The D gene is left open where the match is weak. Part of the rows lack a size; the others show once, few, many or a class for expanded clones.

J gene,D gene,V gene,clone size,CDR3 DNA,CDR3 protein
TRBJ1-2,-,TRBV30,few,TGTGCCTGGTCCCTTGGGGACTATGGCTACACCTTC,CAWSLGDYGYTF
TRBJ2-2,TRBD2,TRBV27,few,TGTGCCAGCAGTTTAAGACTAGCGGGTAGCACCGGGGAGCTGTTTTTT,CASSLRLAGSTGELFF
TRBJ2-7,-,TRBV6-5,-,TGTGCCAGCAGTTACCGCGCCCTCTCCTACGAGCAGTACTTC,CASSYRALSYEQYF
TRBJ2-3,TRBD2,TRBV2,-,TGTGCCAGCAGTGGTGGGAGGGCCAACTCAGATACGCAGTATTTT,CASSGGRANSDTQYF
TRBJ2-7,-,TRBV20-1,few,TGCAGTGCTAGAGATCTGGGCAGGGGGGGACCCTACGAGCAGTACTTC,CSARDLGRGGPYEQYF
TRBJ2-1,-,TRBV2,-,TGTGCCTGCAGTGAAGGGTCGGGACATGAGCAGTTCTTC,CACSEGSGHEQFF
TRBJ1-2,-,TRBV10-3,-,TGTGCCATCAGCCTAGACAGCAACTATGGCTACACCTTC,CAISLDSNYGYTF
TRBJ2-1,TRBD2,TRBV6-5,many,TGTGCCAGCAGTTCACGGACTAGCGGGAGGTTCAATGAGCAGTTCTTC,CASSSRTSGRFNEQFF
TRBJ2-7,-,TRBV7-9,many,TGTGCCAGCACCACCGTCGACAGGTCGTCCTACGAGCAGTACTTC,CASTTVDRSSYEQYF
TRBJ2-7,-,TRBV6-1,many,TGTGCCAGCACATCCCAGCCCGACGGGTACGAGCAGTACTTC,CASTSQPDGYEQYF
TRBJ1-1,TRBD1,TRBV11-2,few,TGTGCCAGCAGCCCGAACCTGGGACAGGGGAACACTGAAGCTTTCTTT,CASSPNLGQGNTEAFF
TRBJ1-3,-,TRBV6-5,few,TGTGCCAGCAGTTACTACTCTGGGGCAGGGTCTGGAAACACCATATATTTT,CASSYYSGAGSGNTIYF
TRBJ1-2,TRBD1,TRBV2,-,TGTGCCAGCACCCCATGGGACAGGGCCCGGGGCTACACCTTC,CASTPWDRARGYTF
TRBJ2-2,-,TRBV12-3/TRBV12-4,-,TGTGCCAGCAGTCGTACCGCCGGGGAGCTGTTTTTT,CASSRTAGELFF
TRBJ2-3,-,TRBV5-8,-,TGTGCCAGCAGTCTGAGGGGGACCAACCCAGATACGCAGTATTTT,CASSLRGTNPDTQYF
TRBJ2-7,-,TRBV27,-,TGTGCCAGCGGGACTTCTCCTGCCTACGAGCAGTACTTC,CASGTSPAYEQYF
TRBJ2-5,-,TRBV6-2/TRBV6-3,many,TGTGCCAGCAGTTCTCCCGGGACAACAGGGGAGACCCAGTACTTC,CASSSPGTTGETQYF
TRBJ2-1,-,TRBV20-1,few,TGCAGTGCTTCAGACCCAGATTTTGATGACTCCTACAATGAGCAGTTCTTC,CSASDPDFDDSYNEQFF
TRBJ2-3,-,TRBV4-2,many,TGTGCCAGCAGCCAGGAACTAGGAGCGGATACGCAGTATTTT,CASSQELGADTQYF
TRBJ2-5,-,TRBV5-6,many,TGTGCCAGCAGTTTACGGCGTGATCGGGGAGAGACCCAGTACTTC,CASSLRRDRGETQYF
TRBJ2-2,TRBD2,TRBV19,-,TGTTCCAGTAGTATTGGGAGGGTCGGGGAGCTGTTTTTT,CSSSIGRVGELFF
TRBJ2-2,-,TRBV7-9,many,TGTGCCAGCTCAGGGATCAACACCGGGGAGCTGTTTTTT,CASSGINTGELFF